The table lists the clone carrying this T cell receptor (beta chain) with a count of one. V lost 5 bases and J lost 8; bases outside the gene matches: 12. In germline, CDR1 is SEHNR, CDR2 FQNEAQ (reference sequence). The CDR3 is 16 amino acids. The method was immunoSEQ multiplex PCR; TCRdb's version includes in-frame clones alone and lacks a portion of them. The profile shows 400,000 to 500,000 clones, roughly 90% of them singletons. The data are from a study of Ad26.COV2.S vaccination and SARS-CoV-2 variants. The treatment: some 20 received Ad26.COV2.S at low or high dose, single or two shots; roughly five received placebo; per-sample allocation not given. Samples analyzed were those drawn on day 63 after the first vaccine or placebo injection.

The sample in question was peripheral blood, obtained in a trial of Ad26.COV2.S vaccine versus placebo. The TCR comes from a person aged 18-60 years who received the Ad26.COV2.S COVID-19 vaccine or a placebo. V is TRBV7-9 and J is TRBJ2-1, with TRBD2 matching over 10 bases. The CDR3 coding sequence is TGTGCCAGCAGCCCCGAAGCGGGGGGGCCTTTCGATGAGCAGTTCTTC. This gives the protein CASSPEAGGPFDEQFF. The full variable domain, with the rest looked up from reference TRBV7-9 and TRBJ2-1, is DTGVSQNPRHKITKRGQNVTFRCDPISEHNRLYWYRQTLGQGPEFLTYFQNEAQLEKSRLLSDRFSAERPKGSFSTLEIQRTEQGDSAMYLCASSPEAGGPFDEQFFGPGTRLTVL.